This T cell receptor beta chain was sequenced for a study of OX40 agonist ivuxolimab in advanced cancers. Regarding the research as a whole: The costimulatory receptor OX40 (CD134) was targeted by ivuxolimab, a fully human IgG2 agonistic monoclonal antibody. The purpose of peripheral TCRbeta sequencing was to test whether ivuxolimab changed TCR sequence diversity and led to clonal T-cell expansion. Partial responses occurred in three dose-escalation patients: two with cutaneous melanoma and one with hepatocellular carcinoma. In the dose-escalation cohort, more than 75% of patients were male, and the mean age was approximately 60 years, with a range of roughly 20 to 79. Intravenous ivuxolimab was administered to patients every 2 weeks at six dose levels: 0.01, 0.1, 0.3, 1.5, 3 and 10 mg/kg. Of the roughly 51 patients in dose escalation, about 20 had hepatocellular carcinoma, about 15 had melanoma, 9 had renal cell carcinoma and 9 had head and neck cancer. The paper describes the monotherapy dose-escalation part (N ≈ 51 patients) of the phase I trial of ivuxolimab. Prior anti-PD-1, anti-PD-L1 or anti-CTLA-4 therapy was permitted, and checkpoint inhibitors had been received by about two fifths of dose-escalation patients.

Trimming takes 4 bases from V and 5 bases from J, and the germline ends sit 14 bases apart. CDR1 and CDR2 were assigned from the germline V gene (reference sequence) as GTSNPN and SVGIG. From the cysteine through the phenylalanine, the CDR3 covers 14 amino acids. The CDR3 DNA has 42 bases and is translated from base 1. About this clone: Its antigen is currently not known. No base quality information exists; no much larger clone differs at one position.

Genomic DNA was extracted from sorted cells for sequencing of the TCRbeta CDR3 region. The immunoSEQ Assay was used for sequencing of TCRbeta CDR3 regions. Entries here come from immuneACCESS through TCRdb and include only in-frame sequences with V and J called. Some clones fail to appear in such tables; in the studies checked, an unresolved V gene covers under half of the shortfall, and the cause of the remainder is unknown. In this sample the table shows 75,000 to 95,000 clones, roughly four fifths of which occur a single time. The ten largest clones take up around 0.49% of the sample. The investigation overall reported the following: At doses from 0.1 to 3.0 mg/kg, clonal expansion was seen in both CD4+ and CD8+ blood T cells between baseline and week 6. Low levels of normalized T-cell clonal expansion were also seen in some nonresponding patients. The antigen specificity of the peripheral T cells that underwent clonal expansion was not determined. In the 0.1-3.0 mg/kg groups, partial responders had among the lowest normalized peripheral clonal expansion, particularly in CD8+ T cells. After ivuxolimab, expanded clones were on average more numerous among CD8+ T cells than among CD4+ T cells.

The trial excluded patients who had a history of autoimmune disease or were on systemic immunosuppression. Peripheral blood for TCR sequencing was collected from all dose cohorts at baseline, on cycle 4 day 1, and on cycle 7 day 1. The samples were taken from a phase I, first-in-human, multicenter, open-label dose-escalation trial of ivuxolimab. Adults with locally advanced or metastatic head and neck squamous cell, hepatocellular, melanoma or renal cell carcinoma were enrolled in the trial. Before TCR sequencing, CD4+ and CD8+ T cells were separately sorted from peripheral blood. This clonotype originated in an adult with an advanced solid tumor such as melanoma, head and neck, liver or kidney cancer. This sample comprised CD4+ or CD8+ T cells sorted from blood, obtained in a trial of the OX40 agonist ivuxolimab. The chain uses TRBV30 and TRBJ2-2; a weak D assignment points to TRBD2 (6 bases agree). The nucleotide sequence is TGTGCCTGGAATCTGGAGGGGAGGACCGGGGAGCTGTTTTTT. This is translated as CAWNLEGRTGELFF. When the CDR3 is completed using the reference TRBV30 and TRBJ2-2 genes on either side, the full variable domain is SQTIHQWPATLVQPVGSPLSLECTVEGTSNPNLYWYRQAAGRGLQLLFYSVGIGQISSEVPQNLSASRPQDRQFILSSKKLLLSDSGFYLCAWNLEGRTGELFFGEGSRLTVL.